The rows below give T cell receptor beta chains drawn from one sample of a study of cytomegalovirus exposure and HLA in healthy donors. The protocol was immunoSEQ multiplex PCR, while the TCRdb copy is restricted to in-frame clones and leaves out a portion. The sample gives 100,000 or so clones, 60% to 80% of which show up once; around 2.5% is in the top ten. Sequenced input: PBMCs. The receptors shown here come from a man aged 45 to 65 in good health and CMV-seropositive. Each CDR3 is given with its conserved first and last residue. D genes are given only for firm matches. A row's size may be missing; if present it is once, few, many or a size class.

abundance: NA; d_gene: TRBD1; v_gene: TRBV12-5; j_gene: TRBJ1-4; CDR3nt: TGTGCTAGTGGTTTGCCCGCGGGACAGGGTTCAACTAATGAAAAACTGTTTTTT; CDR3aa: CASGLPAGQGSTNEKLFF
abundance: NA; d_gene: NA; v_gene: TRBV11-2; j_gene: TRBJ2-7; CDR3nt: TGTGCCAGCAGCCCTTTCAGAGCGGTCCCTAATCCCCACGAGCAGTACTTC; CDR3aa: CASSPFRAVPNPHEQYF
abundance: once; d_gene: NA; v_gene: TRBV5-1; j_gene: TRBJ1-2; CDR3nt: TGCGCCAGCAGCTTGATACAGGGCGACTATGGCTACACCTTC; CDR3aa: CASSLIQGDYGYTF
abundance: NA; d_gene: TRBD2; v_gene: TRBV10-2; j_gene: TRBJ2-2; CDR3nt: TGCGCCAGCAGTGAGTCGTGGAGTAGCGGGGGGGCCGGGGAGCTGTTTTTT; CDR3aa: CASSESWSSGGAGELFF
abundance: few; d_gene: TRBD1; v_gene: TRBV27; j_gene: TRBJ2-2; CDR3nt: TGTGCCAGCAGTTTTTCTCAGGGGGTCCGAAGAGGGGAGCTGTTTTTT; CDR3aa: CASSFSQGVRRGELFF
abundance: NA; d_gene: NA; v_gene: TRBV27; j_gene: TRBJ2-2; CDR3nt: TGTGCCAGCAGTTTTTCCGGGATTGCCGGGGAGCTGTTTTTT; CDR3aa: CASSFSGIAGELFF
abundance: NA; d_gene: NA; v_gene: TRBV5-6; j_gene: TRBJ2-1; CDR3nt: TGTGCCAGCAGCTCTACTGAGCCCAATGAGCAGTTCTTC; CDR3aa: CASSSTEPNEQFF
abundance: NA; d_gene: TRBD1; v_gene: TRBV5-1; j_gene: TRBJ1-4; CDR3nt: TGCGCCAGCAGCGCCGCGGGACAGGAATATGAAAAACTGTTTTTT; CDR3aa: CASSAAGQEYEKLFF
abundance: few; d_gene: TRBD2; v_gene: TRBV5-1; j_gene: TRBJ2-1; CDR3nt: TGCGCCAGCAGCTTGTTCTCAGGGAGGGGCCACAATGAGCAGTTCTTC; CDR3aa: CASSLFSGRGHNEQFF
abundance: NA; d_gene: NA; v_gene: TRBV7-8; j_gene: TRBJ2-1; CDR3nt: TGTGCCAGCAGCTTAAAAGCCGGGACAGCCGGGGGTGAGCAGTTCTTC; CDR3aa: CASSLKAGTAGGEQFF
abundance: NA; d_gene: TRBD1; v_gene: TRBV6-5; j_gene: TRBJ1-6; CDR3nt: TGTGCCAGCAGTTACCCAGACAGGGGATCACCCCTCCACTTT; CDR3aa: CASSYPDRGSPLHF
abundance: few; d_gene: TRBD2; v_gene: TRBV19; j_gene: TRBJ2-5; CDR3nt: TGTGCCAGTAGTGGGGGGGGTATAGGGGAAGAGACCCAGTACTTC; CDR3aa: CASSGGGIGEETQYF
abundance: NA; d_gene: NA; v_gene: TRBV6-4; j_gene: TRBJ1-1; CDR3nt: TGTGCCAGCAGTGAGGGGGCGAACACTGAAGCTTTCTTT; CDR3aa: CASSEGANTEAFF
abundance: NA; d_gene: NA; v_gene: TRBV7-6; j_gene: TRBJ1-2; CDR3nt: TGTGCCAGCAGCCAAGCCGGTTATGGCTACACCTTC; CDR3aa: CASSQAGYGYTF
abundance: few; d_gene: TRBD1; v_gene: TRBV5-1; j_gene: TRBJ2-7; CDR3nt: TGCGCCAGCAGCCCGGACAGGGGAACCTACGAGCAGTACTTC; CDR3aa: CASSPDRGTYEQYF
abundance: NA; d_gene: NA; v_gene: TRBV5-1; j_gene: TRBJ1-3; CDR3nt: TGCGCCAGCAGCATTGGTTCGGGTTTTGTCGGCGGGAATGCGGACACCATATATTTT; CDR3aa: CASSIGSGFVGGNADTIYF
abundance: NA; d_gene: NA; v_gene: TRBV5-6; j_gene: TRBJ1-2; CDR3nt: TGTGCCAGCAGCCCGGCCCCGGGGAGTAACTATGGCTACACCTTC; CDR3aa: CASSPAPGSNYGYTF